Sequencing of this T cell receptor (beta chain) was carried out in a study of OX40 agonist ivuxolimab in advanced cancers. Background on the study: Dose-escalation patients suffered from hepatocellular carcinoma, melanoma, renal cell or head and neck cancer. Study outcomes and limitations: Average numbers of expanded clones were greater in CD8+ T cells than in CD4+. At 0.1 to 3.0 mg/kg and by week 6, clonal expansion occurred in CD4+ and CD8+ blood T cells.

The length of the CDR3 is 15 residues. Germline CDR1 is MNHEY and CDR2 is SMNVEV (reference sequence). Trimming pared 3 bases from V and 4 bases from J, leaving 13 bases between. Details on this clone: Its cognate antigen is unknown.

The protocol was immunoSEQ multiplex PCR, while the TCRdb copy is restricted to in-frame clones and leaves out a portion. The profile covers around 65,000 clones, with over 75% appearing a single time and about a sixth taken by the ten largest. The sequence came from an adult with an advanced solid tumor such as melanoma, head and neck, liver or kidney cancer. The sample in question was CD4+ or CD8+ T cells sorted from blood, obtained in a trial of the OX40 agonist ivuxolimab. This chain uses TRBV27 with TRBJ2-1; D gene ambiguous. The CDR3 bases are TGTGCCAGCAGTTTGGTGGCAGACCCGTACAATGAGCAGTTCTTC. Translation gives CASSLVADPYNEQFF.